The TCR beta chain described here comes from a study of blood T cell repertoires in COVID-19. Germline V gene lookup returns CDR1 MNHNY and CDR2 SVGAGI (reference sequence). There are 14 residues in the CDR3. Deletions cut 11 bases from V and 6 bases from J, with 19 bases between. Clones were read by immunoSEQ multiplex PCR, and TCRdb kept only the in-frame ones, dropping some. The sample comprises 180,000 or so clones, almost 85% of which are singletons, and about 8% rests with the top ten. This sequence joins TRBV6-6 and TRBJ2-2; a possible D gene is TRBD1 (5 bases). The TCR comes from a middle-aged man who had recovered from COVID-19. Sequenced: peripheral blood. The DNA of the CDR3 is TGTGCCGGGGCTCCTGGATTCGGTCCCGGGGAGCTGTTTTTT. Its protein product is CAGAPGFGPGELFF.